Sequencing of this TCR beta chain was carried out in a study of T cell responses to AZD1222 COVID-19 vaccine. In the study overall: Second-dose intervals near 4 or 12 weeks were combined.

Study-level findings and limits: Vaccine-associated CD4 TCRs ranged over spike, dominating at 160-218 and 743-854. It was only 6 or 7 AZD1222 recipients who were seropositive at baseline. Donors skewed white British and female; clonal diversity was possibly underestimated.

This clone has only one observation. Its antigen is as yet unknown. Germline lookup yields CDR1 SEHNR and CDR2 FQNEAQ (reference sequence). The CDR3 spans 14 residues. The V end lost 1 base, the J end lost 9 bases, and 13 bases lay between the germline ends. TCRdb's table, derived via immunoSEQ multiplex PCR, lists solely in-frame clones and lacks some. The sample has approximately 100,000 clones, approximately 90% seen once. Sequencing used peripheral blood, obtained on day 0 of AZD1222 vaccination. This clonotype was obtained from an adult in good health. This rearrangement joins TRBV7-9 to TRBJ2-1; D is perhaps TRBD1 or TRBD2 (7 bases each). CDR3 DNA: TGTGCCAGCAGCTTAGAGACAGGGAGGGGTGAGCAGTTCTTC. As protein: CASSLETGRGEQFF.